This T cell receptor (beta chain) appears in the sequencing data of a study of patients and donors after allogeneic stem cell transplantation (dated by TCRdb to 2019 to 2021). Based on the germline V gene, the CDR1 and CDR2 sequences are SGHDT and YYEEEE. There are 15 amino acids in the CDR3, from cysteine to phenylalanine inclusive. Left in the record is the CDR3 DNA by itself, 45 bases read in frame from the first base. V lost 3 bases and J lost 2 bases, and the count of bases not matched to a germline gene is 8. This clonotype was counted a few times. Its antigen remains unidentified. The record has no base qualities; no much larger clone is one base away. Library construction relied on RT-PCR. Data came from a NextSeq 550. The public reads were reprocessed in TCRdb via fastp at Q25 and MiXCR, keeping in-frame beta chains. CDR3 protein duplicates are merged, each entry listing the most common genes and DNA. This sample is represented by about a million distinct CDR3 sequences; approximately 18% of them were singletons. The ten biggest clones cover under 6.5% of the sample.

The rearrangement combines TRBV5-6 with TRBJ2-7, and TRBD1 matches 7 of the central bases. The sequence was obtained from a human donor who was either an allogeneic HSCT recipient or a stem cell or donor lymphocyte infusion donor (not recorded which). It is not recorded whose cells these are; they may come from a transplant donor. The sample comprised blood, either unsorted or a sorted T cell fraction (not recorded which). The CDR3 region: CASSSIDRVAYEQYF. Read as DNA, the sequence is TGTGCCAGCAGCTCAATAGACAGGGTAGCCTACGAGCAGTACTTC. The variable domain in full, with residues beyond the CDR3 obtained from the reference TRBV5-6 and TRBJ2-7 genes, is DAGVTQSPTHLIKTRGQQVTLRCSPKSGHDTVSWYQQALGQGPQFIFQYYEEEERQRGNFPDRFSGHQFPNYSSELNVNALLLGDSALYLCASSSIDRVAYEQYFGPGTRLTVT.